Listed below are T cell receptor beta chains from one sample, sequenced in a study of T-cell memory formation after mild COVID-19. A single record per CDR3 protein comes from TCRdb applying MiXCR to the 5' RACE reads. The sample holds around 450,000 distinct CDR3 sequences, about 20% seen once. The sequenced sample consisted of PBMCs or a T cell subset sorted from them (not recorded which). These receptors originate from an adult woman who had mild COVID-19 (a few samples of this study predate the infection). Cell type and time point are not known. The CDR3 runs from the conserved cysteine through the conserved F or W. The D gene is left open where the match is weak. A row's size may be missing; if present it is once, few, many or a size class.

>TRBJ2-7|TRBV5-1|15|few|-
CASSLGVQGSDEQYF
TGCGCCAGCAGCCTCGGAGTACAGGGATCCGACGAGCAGTACTTC
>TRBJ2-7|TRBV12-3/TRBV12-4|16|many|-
CATPAYTDNPPYEQYF
TGTGCCACCCCAGCTTATACTGACAACCCGCCCTACGAGCAGTACTTC
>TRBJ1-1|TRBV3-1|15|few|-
CASSPYGGAGTEAFF
TGTGCCAGCAGCCCGTATGGGGGGGCAGGTACTGAAGCTTTCTTT
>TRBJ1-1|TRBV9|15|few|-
CASSASGGLNTEAFF
TGTGCCAGCAGCGCTTCGGGGGGCTTGAACACTGAAGCTTTCTTT
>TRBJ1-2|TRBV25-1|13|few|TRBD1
CASRKGAGYGYTF
TGTGCCAGCCGCAAGGGGGCAGGGTATGGCTACACCTTC
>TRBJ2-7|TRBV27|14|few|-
CASSPTRRAYEQYF
TGTGCCAGCAGTCCCACTAGACGTGCCTACGAGCAGTACTTC
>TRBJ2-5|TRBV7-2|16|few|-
CASSYFPLAEQETQYF
TGTGCCAGCAGCTATTTTCCTTTAGCGGAACAAGAGACCCAGTACTTC
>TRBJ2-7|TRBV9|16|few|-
CASSVEGGLGAYEQYF
TGTGCCAGCAGCGTAGAGGGGGGGCTAGGGGCCTACGAGCAGTACTTC
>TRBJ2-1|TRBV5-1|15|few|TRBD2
CASSSVTSGGNEQFF
TGCGCCAGCAGCTCAGTGACTAGCGGGGGGAATGAGCAGTTCTTC
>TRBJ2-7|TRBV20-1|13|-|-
CSAREGLFYEQYF
TGCAGTGCTAGAGAGGGACTGTTCTACGAGCAGTACTTC
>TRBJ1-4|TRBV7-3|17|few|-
CASSFKQGEATNEKLFF
TGTGCCAGCAGCTTTAAACAGGGAGAAGCCACTAATGAAAAACTGTTTTTT
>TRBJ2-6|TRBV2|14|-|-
CASSERSGANVLTF
TGTGCCAGCAGTGAAAGGTCTGGGGCCAACGTCCTGACTTTC
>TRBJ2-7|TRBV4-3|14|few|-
CASSQLGDNYEQYF
TGCGCCAGCAGCCAGTTAGGGGATAACTACGAGCAGTACTTC
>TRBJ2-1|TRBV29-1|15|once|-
CSVEKYAGTPNEQFF
TGCAGCGTTGAGAAGTATGCGGGAACCCCCAATGAGCAGTTCTTC
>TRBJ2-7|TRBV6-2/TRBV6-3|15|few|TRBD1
CASSPSQGVRYEQYF
TGTGCCAGCAGCCCCTCCCAGGGGGTCCGCTACGAGCAGTACTTC
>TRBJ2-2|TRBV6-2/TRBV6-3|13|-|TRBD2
CASGLAQTGELFF
TGTGCCAGCGGACTAGCGCAGACCGGGGAGCTGTTTTTT
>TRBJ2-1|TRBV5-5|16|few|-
CASSLAGANPYNEQFF
TGTGCCAGCAGCTTGGCGGGGGCCAACCCCTACAATGAGCAGTTCTTC
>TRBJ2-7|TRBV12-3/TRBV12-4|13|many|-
CASSPGTAYEQYF
TGCGCCAGCAGCCCCGGGACGGCCTACGAGCAGTACTTC
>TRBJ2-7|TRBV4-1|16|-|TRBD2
CASRGTSGAGSYEQYF
TGCGCCAGCAGAGGGACTAGCGGAGCGGGGAGCTACGAGCAGTACTTC
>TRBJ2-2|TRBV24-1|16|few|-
CATSDRIGAYTGELFF
TGTGCCACCAGTGATCGAATAGGAGCTTACACCGGGGAGCTGTTTTTT
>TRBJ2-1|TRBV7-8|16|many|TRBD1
CASSPRTGGSYNEQFF
TGTGCCAGCTCACCACGCACAGGGGGCTCCTACAATGAGCAGTTCTTC
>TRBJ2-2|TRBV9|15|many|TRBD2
CASSVGGRNTGELFF
TGTGCCAGCAGCGTAGGCGGGAGGAACACCGGGGAGCTGTTTTTT
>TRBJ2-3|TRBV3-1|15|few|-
CASSAGTQDTDTQYF
TGTGCCAGCAGCGCCGGGACACAAGACACAGATACGCAGTATTTT
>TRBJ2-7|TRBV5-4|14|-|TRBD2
CASSLDEREYEQYF
TGTGCCAGCAGCTTGGACGAGCGGGAGTACGAGCAGTACTTC
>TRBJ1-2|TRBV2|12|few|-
CASDRKNYGYTF
TGTGCCAGTGACAGGAAAAACTATGGCTACACCTTC
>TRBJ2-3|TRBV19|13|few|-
CASSIVGPDTQYF
TGTGCCAGTAGTATAGTCGGTCCAGATACGCAGTATTTT
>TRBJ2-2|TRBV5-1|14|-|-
CASTPSRDTGELFF
TGCGCCAGCACCCCGAGCAGGGATACCGGGGAGCTGTTTTTT
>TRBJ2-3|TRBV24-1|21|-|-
CATSDPQDSQISRSSTDTQYF
TGTGCCACCAGTGACCCCCAGGACAGCCAAATAAGCCGGAGTAGCACAGATACGCAGTATTTT
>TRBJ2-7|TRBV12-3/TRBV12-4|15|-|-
CASSPTLRPDYEQYF
TGTGCCAGCAGCCCAACCTTACGGCCAGACTACGAGCAGTACTTC
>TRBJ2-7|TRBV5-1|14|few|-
CASSLELGNGEQYF
TGCGCCAGCAGCTTGGAGTTAGGGAACGGCGAGCAGTACTTC
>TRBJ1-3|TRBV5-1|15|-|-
CASSPDGSSGNTIYF
TGCGCCAGCAGCCCGGACGGGTCCTCTGGAAACACCATATATTTT
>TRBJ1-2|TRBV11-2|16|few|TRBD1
CASSPPPGTGAHGYTF
TGTGCCAGCAGCCCCCCACCCGGGACAGGGGCGCATGGCTACACCTTC
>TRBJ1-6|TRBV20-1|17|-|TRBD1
CSARDFVRDRGNSPLHF
TGCAGTGCTAGAGATTTTGTGCGGGACAGGGGTAATTCACCCCTCCACTTT
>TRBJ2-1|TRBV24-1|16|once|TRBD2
CATSDPHRAGGNEQFF
TGTGCCACCAGTGACCCTCATCGAGCGGGAGGTAATGAGCAGTTCTTC
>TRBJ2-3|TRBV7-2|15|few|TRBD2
CASSLTAGGPNTQYF
TGTGCCAGCAGCTTAACAGCGGGGGGGCCGAATACGCAGTATTTT